Each of the 19 T cell receptor beta chains below was sequenced from the same sample in a study of blood T cell repertoires in COVID-19 (TCRdb year 2020). Library generation was performed with the immunoSEQ multiplex PCR assay. TCRdb retrieved this table from immuneACCESS and kept in-frame rearrangements only. Not all clones are present; in checked studies, unresolved V genes account for under half, and no reason is known for the remainder. The sample table records under 300,000 clones; roughly 84% of these occur just once. Under 4.5% of the sample rests with the top ten. The sequenced material came from peripheral blood. Every receptor here comes from a woman between 35 and 50 years old with active or convalescent COVID-19.

V gene TRBV6-5 combines with J gene TRBJ2-1; 7 bases align to TRBD1. The CDR3 contains 15 residues. In germline, CDR1 is MNHEY, CDR2 SVGAGI. J lost 0 bases, V lost 5 bases, and 4 bases had no gene match. CDR3 residues: CASSRDSSSYNEQFF. The CDR3 DNA sequence: TGTGCCAGCAGTCGGGACAGCAGCTCCTACAATGAGCAGTTCTTC.

The DNA for the CDR3 is TGTGCCAGCATTCACAGGGATAAGAACTACGAGCAGTACGTC. It specifies CASIHRDKNYEQYV. The J gene is TRBJ2-7, the V gene TRBV21-1; no check of the table's D call, TRBD1, against the DNA was made. TRBV21-1 is a pseudogene segment. The CDR3 loop spans 14 amino acids.

The chain combines TRBV30 with TRBJ1-1; possible D gene TRBD1, 6 bases. This CDR3 is built from 13 residues. V lost 4 bases, J lost 1 base, and 10 bases lay in between. Germline loops: CDR1 GTSNPN, CDR2 SVGIG (reference sequence). CDR3 loop: CAWTRTANTEAFF. The CDR3 DNA follows: TGTGCCTGGACCAGGACAGCGAACACTGAAGCTTTCTTT.

V and J are TRBV6-6 and TRBJ1-1; 8 nucleotides align to TRBD1. Germline CDR1 and CDR2: MNHNY and SVGAGI (reference sequence). This CDR3 has 14 residues. The V gene end was trimmed by 6 bases and the J gene end by 7 bases; junction bases not matched to a gene: 10. CDR3 loop: CASRRQGQRVEAFF. In DNA form, the CDR3 reads TGTGCCAGCAGAAGACAGGGGCAGAGAGTTGAAGCTTTCTTT.

This clone has just a few counts. This chain uses TRBV19 with TRBJ2-3; D is ambiguous. The CDR3 is 13 amino acids. Germline V gene lookup returns CDR1 LNHDA and CDR2 SQIVND (reference sequence). The V and J ends lost 3 bases and 4 bases respectively, with 8 bases between them. CDR3 nucleotide sequence: TGTGCCAGTAGTATGCATGGAGCAGATACGCAGTATTTT. Its protein product is CASSMHGADTQYF.

The DNA for the CDR3 is TGTGCCACGGGGTCGCTATCTGGAAACACCATATATTTT. This sequence encodes CATGSLSGNTIYF. The V gene is TRBV28, the J gene TRBJ1-3; D gene unclear. CDR1 and CDR2 (germline): MDHEN, SYDVKM. V lost 10 bases and J lost 1, with 11 bases in between. There are 13 residues in the CDR3.

The rearrangement uses TRBV23-1 and TRBJ1-5; D unresolved. TRBV23-1 qualifies as an ORF whose function is uncertain. There are 16 residues in the CDR3. Trimming stripped 0 bases from V and 1 base from J, with 10 bases between. CDR3: CASSQSPGRSNQPQHF. CDR3 coding DNA: TGCGCCAGCAGTCAATCGCCGGGTCGGAGCAATCAGCCCCAGCATTTT.

This rearrangement joins TRBV13 to TRBJ2-1; 8 positions match TRBD2. Germline loops: CDR1 PRHDT, CDR2 FYEKMQ (reference sequence). V trimming: 6 bases; J trimming: 1 base; junction bases outside the gene matches: 8. The CDR3 has 16 residues. The CDR3 bases are TGTGCCAGCAGAAAAGCGGGGGAAGGATCCTACAATGAGCAGTTCTTC. This translates into CASRKAGEGSYNEQFF. Based on the CDR3 plus reference TRBV13 and TRBJ2-1, the full variable domain is AAGVIQSPRHLIKEKRETATLKCYPIPRHDTVYWYQQGPGQDPQFLISFYEKMQSDKGSIPDRFSAQQFSDYHSELNMSSLELGDSALYFCASRKAGEGSYNEQFFGPGTRLTVL.

V gene TRBV4-1 combines with J gene TRBJ2-7; 13 positions agree with TRBD2. V shed 2 bases and J 3 bases; nucleotides not matched to a gene: 13. Germline-derived CDR1 and CDR2 are MGHRA and YSYEKL. CDR3 length: 19 amino acids. CDR3 nucleotide sequence: TGCGCCAGCAGCCAAAGACCGTCCGGGACTAGCGGGGACCACTACGAGCAGTACGTC. The encoded protein is CASSQRPSGTSGDHYEQYV.

The V call is TRBV5-1, the J call TRBJ2-2; no reliable D call. CDR3 length: 15 amino acids. Between the trimmed V and J ends, which lost 0 bases and 0 bases, there was a span of 6 bases. The germline V gene has CDR1 SGHRS and CDR2 YFSETQ. Written as DNA, the CDR3 is TGCGCCAGCAGCTTGGACTTGCCGAACACCGGGGAGCTGTTTTTT. Translating gives CASSLDLPNTGELFF.

The chain has TRBV7-3 and TRBJ2-3; 7 bases line up with TRBD2. CDR1 is SGHTA, CDR2 FQGTGA, per germline. This CDR3 spans 16 amino acids. J lost 0 bases, V lost 5 bases, and 8 bases had no gene match. CDR3 sequence (DNA): TGTGCCAGCAGCCCTCGGGGTAGCGGGAGCACAGATACGCAGTATTTT. This gives the protein CASSPRGSGSTDTQYF. Drawing the rest from reference TRBV7-3 and TRBJ2-3, the complete variable domain is GAGVSQTPSNKVTEKGKYVELRCDPISGHTALYWYRQSLGQGPEFLIYFQGTGAADDSGLPNDRFFAVRPEGSVSTLKIQRTERGDSAVYLCASSPRGSGSTDTQYFGPGTRLTVL.

This chain uses TRBV15 with TRBJ1-1, with TRBD1 identical over 8 bases. CDR3 length equals 17 residues. With 3 bases clipped from V and 5 bases from J, the junction kept 14 bases outside the gene matches. Germline loops: CDR1 LNHNV, CDR2 YYDKDF (reference sequence). The CDR3, as DNA: TGTGCCACCAGCAGCCGAGGAGGCAGGGGGCAGGATACTGAAGCTTTCTTT. Amino acid sequence: CATSSRGGRGQDTEAFF.

A single count supports this clone. The chain combines TRBV3-1 (or the pseudogene TRBV3-2) with TRBJ1-6; TRBD1 matches at 7 bases. This CDR3 is 15 amino acids long. Germline CDR1 reads LGHDT; CDR2 reads YNNKEL (reference sequence). V was pared by 4 bases and J by 13 bases, with 13 bases of the junction left unmatched. The CDR3 protein is CASSPGTDSSFPLHF. The CDR3 DNA sequence: TGTGCCAGCAGCCCCGGGACAGACTCATCATTCCCCCTCCACTTT.

J is TRBJ2-1 and V is TRBV6-5; 10 bases line up with TRBD1. With V trimmed by 6 bases and J by 4 bases, 3 bases remained unmatched. CDR1 MNHEY and CDR2 SVGAGI come from the germline V gene. This CDR3 has 14 amino acids. The chain's CDR3 is CASRDRGGYNEQFF. The CDR3 coding sequence is TGTGCCAGCAGGGACAGGGGGGGGTACAATGAGCAGTTCTTC.

The chain carries TRBV6-1 and TRBJ1-1, with D maybe TRBD1 (5 bases). The CDR3 consists of 16 residues. Germline V CDR1 and CDR2: MNHNS, SASEGT. V lost 6 bases and J 0 bases, leaving 17 bases between the germline ends. CDR3 coding DNA: TGTGCCAGCAGAGAAAGGAAGGGGAAGGTGAACACTGAAGCTTTCTTT. This codes for CASRERKGKVNTEAFF.

The chain joins TRBV5-4 to TRBJ2-1; 10 nucleotides align to TRBD2. Looked up from germline, CDR1 is SGHNT and CDR2 is YYREEE (reference sequence). The CDR3 runs to 16 residues. After removal of 4 bases from V and 4 bases from J, the junction contained 8 bases not matched to a gene. CDR3 bases: TGTGCCAGCAGCCCTGGGGGTAGCGGGGGGTACAATGAGCAGTTCTTC. Encoded protein: CASSPGGSGGYNEQFF.

The chain links TRBV5-4 to TRBJ2-7; 7 bases agree with TRBD2. The germline CDR1 and CDR2 sequences are SGHNT and YYREEE (reference sequence). Trimming took 4 bases from V and 4 from J; bases not matched to a gene: 14. The CDR3 totals 16 residues. In DNA form, the CDR3 reads TGTGCCAGCAGCCCCTCCGTAGTAGCGGGTGCATACGAGCAGTACTTC. Translated: CASSPSVVAGAYEQYF.

This rearrangement joins TRBV28 to TRBJ1-5, with TRBD1 identical over 11 bases. J gave up 6 bases and V 7 bases, and 8 bases lay outside the gene matches. Per germline, CDR1 MDHEN and CDR2 SYDVKM. The CDR3 sequence is 15 residues long. Here the CDR3 reads CASMVDRGQAQPQHF. The CDR3 coding sequence is TGTGCCAGCATGGTGGACAGGGGGCAGGCTCAGCCCCAGCATTTT.

This clone was counted a single time. The genes are TRBV5-6 and TRBJ2-2; D call uncertain. The V gene's germline CDR1 is SGHDT and CDR2 YYEEEE. Trimming took 2 bases from V and 3 from J, leaving 5 bases between them. There are 13 residues in the CDR3. CDR3 coding DNA: TGTGCCAGCAGCTTTGCGGACACCGGGGAGCTGTTTTTT. Protein: CASSFADTGELFF. Full variable domain (rest looked up from reference TRBV5-6 and TRBJ2-2): DAGVTQSPTHLIKTRGQQVTLRCSPKSGHDTVSWYQQALGQGPQFIFQYYEEEERQRGNFPDRFSGHQFPNYSSELNVNALLLGDSALYLCASSFADTGELFFGEGSRLTVL.